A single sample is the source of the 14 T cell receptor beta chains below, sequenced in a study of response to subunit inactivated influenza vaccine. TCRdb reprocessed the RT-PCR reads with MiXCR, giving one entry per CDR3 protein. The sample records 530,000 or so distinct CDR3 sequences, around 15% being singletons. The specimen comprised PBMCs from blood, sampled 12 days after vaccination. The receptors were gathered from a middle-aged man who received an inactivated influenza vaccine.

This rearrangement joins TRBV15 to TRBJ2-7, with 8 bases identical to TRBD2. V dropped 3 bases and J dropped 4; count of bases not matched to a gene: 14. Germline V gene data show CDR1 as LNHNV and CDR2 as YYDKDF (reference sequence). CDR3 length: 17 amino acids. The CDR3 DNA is TGTGCCACCAGCAGGGAGGGACCGGGACTAGGGGATTACGAGCAGTACTTC. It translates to CATSREGPGLGDYEQYF.

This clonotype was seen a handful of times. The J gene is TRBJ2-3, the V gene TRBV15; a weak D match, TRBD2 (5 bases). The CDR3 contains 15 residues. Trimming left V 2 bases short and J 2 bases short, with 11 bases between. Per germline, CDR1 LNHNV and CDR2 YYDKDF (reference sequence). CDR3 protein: CATSRHAGDTDTQYF. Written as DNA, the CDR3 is TGTGCCACCAGCAGACATGCCGGGGACACAGATACGCAGTATTTT.

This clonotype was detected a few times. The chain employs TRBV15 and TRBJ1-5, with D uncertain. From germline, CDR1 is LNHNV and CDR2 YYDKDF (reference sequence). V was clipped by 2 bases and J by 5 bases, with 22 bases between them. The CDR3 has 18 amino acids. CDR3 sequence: CATSRITPSPPVDQPQHF. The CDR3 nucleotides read TGTGCCACCAGCAGAATTACCCCAAGTCCTCCGGTGGATCAGCCCCAGCATTTT.

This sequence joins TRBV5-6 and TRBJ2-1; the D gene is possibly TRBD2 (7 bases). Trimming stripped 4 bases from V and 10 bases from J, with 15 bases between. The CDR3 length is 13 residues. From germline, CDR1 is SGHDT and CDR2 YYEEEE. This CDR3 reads CASSELPGGEQFF. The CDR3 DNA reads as TGTGCCAGCAGCGAGCTCCCGGGGGGCGAGCAGTTCTTC.

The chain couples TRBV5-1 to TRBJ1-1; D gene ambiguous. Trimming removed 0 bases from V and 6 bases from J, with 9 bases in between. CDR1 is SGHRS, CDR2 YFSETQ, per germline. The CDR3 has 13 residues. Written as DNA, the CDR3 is TGCGCCAGCAGCTTGGCCGTGGGTTCTGAAGCTTTCTTT. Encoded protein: CASSLAVGSEAFF.

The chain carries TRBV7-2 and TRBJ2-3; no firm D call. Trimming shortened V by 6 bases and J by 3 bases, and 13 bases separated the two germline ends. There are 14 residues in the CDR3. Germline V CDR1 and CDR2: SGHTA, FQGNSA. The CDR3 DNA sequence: TGTGCCAGCAGGAATAGGCTAACAACAGATACGCAGTATTTT. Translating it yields CASRNRLTTDTQYF.

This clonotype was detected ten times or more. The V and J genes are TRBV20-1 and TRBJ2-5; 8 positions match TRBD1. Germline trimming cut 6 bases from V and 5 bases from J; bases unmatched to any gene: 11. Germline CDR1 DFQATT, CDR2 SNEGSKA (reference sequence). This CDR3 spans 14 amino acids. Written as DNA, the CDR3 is TGCAGTGCCACGCGACAGGGGATCCCGGAGACCCAGTACTTC. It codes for CSATRQGIPETQYF.

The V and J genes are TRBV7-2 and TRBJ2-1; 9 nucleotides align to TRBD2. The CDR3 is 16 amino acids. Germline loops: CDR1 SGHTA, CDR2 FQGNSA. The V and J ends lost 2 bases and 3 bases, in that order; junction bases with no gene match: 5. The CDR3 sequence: CASSLRTSVHYNEQFF. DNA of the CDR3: TGTGCCAGCAGCTTAAGGACTAGCGTACACTACAATGAGCAGTTCTTC.

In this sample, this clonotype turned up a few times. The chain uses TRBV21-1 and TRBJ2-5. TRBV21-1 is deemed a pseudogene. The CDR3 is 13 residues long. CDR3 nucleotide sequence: TGTGCCAGCAGCAAGAGGAGACAAGAGACCCAGTACTTC. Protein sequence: CASSKRRQETQYF.

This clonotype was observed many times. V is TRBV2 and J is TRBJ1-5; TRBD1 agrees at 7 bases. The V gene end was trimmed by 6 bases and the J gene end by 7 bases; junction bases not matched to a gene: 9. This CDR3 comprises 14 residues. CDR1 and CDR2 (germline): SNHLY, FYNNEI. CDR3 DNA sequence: TGTGCCAGCAGGCTTACAGGGGTTGGGCAGCCCCAGCATTTT. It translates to CASRLTGVGQPQHF. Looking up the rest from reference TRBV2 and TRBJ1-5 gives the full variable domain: EPEVTQTPSHQVTQMGQEVILRCVPISNHLYFYWYRQILGQKVEFLVSFYNNEISEKSEIFDDQFSVERPDGSNFTLKIRSTKLEDSAMYFCASRLTGVGQPQHFGDGTRLSIL.

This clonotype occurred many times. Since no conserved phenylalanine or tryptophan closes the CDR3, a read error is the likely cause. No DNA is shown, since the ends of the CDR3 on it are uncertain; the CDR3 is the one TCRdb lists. The CDR3 loop is CASSKALSLASYI. The genes are TRBV21-1 and TRBJ2-2. TRBV21-1 is a documented pseudogene. The CDR3 length is 13 residues, termini included.

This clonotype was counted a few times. The CDR3 loop reads CASSFSRLLGDGYTF. The CDR3 DNA reads TGTGCCAGCAGTTTTTCTCGTTTGTTGGGGGATGGCTACACCTTC. The V gene is TRBV27, the J gene TRBJ1-2, with D tentatively TRBD1 (5 bases). Germline V gives CDR1 MNHEY, CDR2 SMNVEV (reference sequence). Trimming removed 3 bases at V and 6 bases at J, with 17 bases between. The CDR3 consists of 15 residues.

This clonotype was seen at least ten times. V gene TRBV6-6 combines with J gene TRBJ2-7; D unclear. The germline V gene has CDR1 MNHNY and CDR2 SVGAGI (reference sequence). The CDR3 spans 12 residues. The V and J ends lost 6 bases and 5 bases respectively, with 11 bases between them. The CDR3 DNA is TGTGCCAGCAGCGGGTTTGTCAACGAGCAGTACTTC. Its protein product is CASSGFVNEQYF.

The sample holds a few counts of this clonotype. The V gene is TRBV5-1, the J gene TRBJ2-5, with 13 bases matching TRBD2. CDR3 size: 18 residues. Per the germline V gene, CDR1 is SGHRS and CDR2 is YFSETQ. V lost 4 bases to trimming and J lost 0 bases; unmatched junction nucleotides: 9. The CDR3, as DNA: TGCGCCAGCAGCCCACTAGGACTAGCGGGGGATAACCAAGAGACCCAGTACTTC. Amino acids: CASSPLGLAGDNQETQYF.